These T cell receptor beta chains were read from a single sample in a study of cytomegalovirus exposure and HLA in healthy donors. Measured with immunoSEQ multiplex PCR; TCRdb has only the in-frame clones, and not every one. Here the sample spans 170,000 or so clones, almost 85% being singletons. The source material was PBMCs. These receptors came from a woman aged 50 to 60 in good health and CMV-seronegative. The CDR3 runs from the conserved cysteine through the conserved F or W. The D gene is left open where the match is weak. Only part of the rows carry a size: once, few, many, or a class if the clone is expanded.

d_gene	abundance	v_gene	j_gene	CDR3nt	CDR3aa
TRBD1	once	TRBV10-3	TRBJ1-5	TGTGCCATCAGTGCTACAGGGGGGGAGCAGCCCCAGCATTTT	CAISATGGEQPQHF
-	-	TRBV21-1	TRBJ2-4	TGTGCCAGCAGCAAAGTTGTGGGAGATTTAGCCAAAAACATTCAGTACTTC	CASSKVVGDLAKNIQYF
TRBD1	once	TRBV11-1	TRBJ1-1	TGTGCCAGCAGCTTCAGCCGGGACAGGGTATCTGAAGCTTTCTTT	CASSFSRDRVSEAFF
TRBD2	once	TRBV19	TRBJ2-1	TGTGCCAGTAGTATGGGGGGGTTTAATGAGCAGTTCTTC	CASSMGGFNEQFF
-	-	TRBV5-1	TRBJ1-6	TGCGCCAGCAGCTTGGGGGTTGGTAGGGGGTCACCCCTCCACTTT	CASSLGVGRGSPLHF
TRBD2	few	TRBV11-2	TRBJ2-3	TGTGCCAGCAGCTTAACGGTTTCGGGGGGGCGTACAGATACGCAGTATTTT	CASSLTVSGGRTDTQYF
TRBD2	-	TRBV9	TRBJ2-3	TGTGCCAGCAGCGACGGGGGGGCCTTCGGTGGCACAGATACGCAGTATTTT	CASSDGGAFGGTDTQYF
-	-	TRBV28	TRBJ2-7	TGTGCCAGCAGTTTATTTGGGGGGCGGGGGTACTACGAGCAGTACTTC	CASSLFGGRGYYEQYF
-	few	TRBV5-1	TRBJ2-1	TGCGCCAGCAGCCCAGAAATCGATGAGCAGTTCTTC	CASSPEIDEQFF
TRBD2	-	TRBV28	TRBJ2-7	TGTGCCAGCAGTCCCCCGGCGGGGGGCTCCTACGAGCAGTACTTC	CASSPPAGGSYEQYF
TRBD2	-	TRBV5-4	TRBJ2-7	TGTGCCAGCAGCTTGGCCGGAGCGGGGGGGGGAACCTACGAGCAGTACTTC	CASSLAGAGGGTYEQYF
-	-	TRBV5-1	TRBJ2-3	TGCGCCAGCGTACCAGGGGCCGATACGCAGTATTTT	CASVPGADTQYF
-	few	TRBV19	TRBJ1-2	TGTGCCAGTAGTATGGGGCAGAGCAACTATGGCTACACCTTC	CASSMGQSNYGYTF
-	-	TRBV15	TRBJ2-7	TGTGCCACCAGTCTAGGAGGCGGGACGTTAACCTACGAGCAGTACTTC	CATSLGGGTLTYEQYF
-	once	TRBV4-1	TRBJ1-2	TGCGCCAGCAGCCAAGAAAGGGGAGGGACTGGCTACACCTTC	CASSQERGGTGYTF
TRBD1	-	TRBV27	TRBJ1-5	TGTGCCAGCAGGCGAGGGACAGGGTTGGGCAATCAGCCCCAGCATTTT	CASRRGTGLGNQPQHF
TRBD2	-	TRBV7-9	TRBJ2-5	TGTGCCAGCAGCCCCCCCATACTAGCGGGTCTCCAAGAGACCCAGTACTTC	CASSPPILAGLQETQYF
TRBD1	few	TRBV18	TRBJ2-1	TGTGCCAGCTCACCGACCGGGACAGGCGCTCAGAATGAGCAGTTCTTC	CASSPTGTGAQNEQFF
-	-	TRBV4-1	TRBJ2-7	TGCGCCAGCAGCCAAGTTTTTGGACAGACCTACGAGCAGTACTTC	CASSQVFGQTYEQYF
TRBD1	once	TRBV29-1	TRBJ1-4	TGCAGCGTTGCAGGGGCAGGGGGCAGTAATGAAAAACTGTTTTTT	CSVAGAGGSNEKLFF
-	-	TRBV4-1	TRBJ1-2	TGCGCCAGCAGCCAAGAGATGTCAGGGGTGGTTGGAGGCTACACCTTC	CASSQEMSGVVGGYTF
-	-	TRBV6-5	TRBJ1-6	TGTGCCAGCAGTTACGCCTCGGGAGGCTCGTCACCCCTCCACTTT	CASSYASGGSSPLHF
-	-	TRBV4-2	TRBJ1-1	TGTGCCAGCAGCCTAGAGACACATATGAACACTGAAGCTTTCTTT	CASSLETHMNTEAFF
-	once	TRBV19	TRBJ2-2	TGTGCCAGTAGTCGAGACCGGGCGAACACCGGGGAGCTGTTTTTT	CASSRDRANTGELFF
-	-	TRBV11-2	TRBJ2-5	TGTGCCAGCAGCTCGGCAGGCCAAGAGACCCAGTACTTC	CASSSAGQETQYF
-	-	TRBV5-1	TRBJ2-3	TGCGCCAGCAGCTCAACTAGCACAGATACGCAGTATTTT	CASSSTSTDTQYF
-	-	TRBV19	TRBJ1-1	TGTGCCAGCCTCACTCCGGGGTTCGGGACTGAAGCTTTCTTT	CASLTPGFGTEAFF
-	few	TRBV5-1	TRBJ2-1	TGCGCCAGCAGCTTGGCCGGGGATCTCTACAATGAGCAGTTCTTC	CASSLAGDLYNEQFF
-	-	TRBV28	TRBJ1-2	TGTGCCAGCAGTCCCCAGGGGAGCTACTATGGCTACACCTTC	CASSPQGSYYGYTF
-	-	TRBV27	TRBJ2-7	TGTGCCAGCAGTTGGGCAGGTGGCCTTACGAGGCAGTACTTC	CASSWAGGLTRQYF
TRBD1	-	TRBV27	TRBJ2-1	TGTGCCAGCAGTATTGACAGGGGCAGCAATGAGCAGTTCTTC	CASSIDRGSNEQFF
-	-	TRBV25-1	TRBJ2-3	TGTGCCAGCAGTGAGGGGGGCCGGGGGGCTATAGATACGCAGTATTTT	CASSEGGRGAIDTQYF
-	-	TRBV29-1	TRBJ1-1	TGCAGCGTTCGGACAGACCCGAACACTGAAGCTTTCTTT	CSVRTDPNTEAFF
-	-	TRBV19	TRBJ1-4	TGTGCCAGTAGTATCGAAGGGGGGGCATCTAATGAAAAACTGTTTTTT	CASSIEGGASNEKLFF
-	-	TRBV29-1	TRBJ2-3	TGCAGCGTGGAGGGAAGGGGCCTACAACCATCGGATACGCAGTATTTT	CSVEGRGLQPSDTQYF
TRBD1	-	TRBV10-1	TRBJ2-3	TGCGCCAGCAGTCAGGACAGGACGACCACAGATACGCAGTATTTT	CASSQDRTTTDTQYF
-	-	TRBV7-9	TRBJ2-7	TGTGCCAGCAGCTCGAGCCGGGGTGAAAGGATATACGAGCAGTACTTC	CASSSSRGERIYEQYF
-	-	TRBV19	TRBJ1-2	TGTGCCAGTAGTATAGCCGACAGCTATGGCTACACCTTC	CASSIADSYGYTF
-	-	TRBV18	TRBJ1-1	TGTGCCAGCTCACCACCGTCGGCAGGGAACACTGAAGCTTTCTTT	CASSPPSAGNTEAFF
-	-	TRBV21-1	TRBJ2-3	TGTGCCTCCCGGGACAGGGGGCTCGGAGATACGCAGTATTTT	CASRDRGLGDTQYF
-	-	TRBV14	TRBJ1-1	TGTGCCAGCAGCCTAGGGGCGCGCACTGAAGCTTTCTTT	CASSLGARTEAFF
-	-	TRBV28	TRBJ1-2	TGTGCCAGCAGTCCCTCACTAGTTGGCTATGGCTACACCTTC	CASSPSLVGYGYTF
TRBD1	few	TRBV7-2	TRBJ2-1	TGTGCCAGCAGCTCGGACAGGGGGGAGTACAATGAGCAGTTCTTC	CASSSDRGEYNEQFF
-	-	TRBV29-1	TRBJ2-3	TGCAGCGTTGGGGGGGGCATTCAAGGGACAGATACGCAGTATTTT	CSVGGGIQGTDTQYF
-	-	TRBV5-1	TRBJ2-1	TGCGCCAGCAGCTTGGATGTCAGGGGAAATGGCGAGCAGTTCTTC	CASSLDVRGNGEQFF
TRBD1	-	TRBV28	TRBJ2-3	TGTGCCAGCAGTGCGGGACAGGGAAGTACAGATACGCAGTATTTT	CASSAGQGSTDTQYF
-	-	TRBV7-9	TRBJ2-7	TGTGCCAGCAGCTCGTACAGGGTCGGGGAGCAGTACTTC	CASSSYRVGEQYF
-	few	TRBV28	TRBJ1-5	TGTGCCAGCCTGAGACAGGTCAATCAGCCCCAGCATTTT	CASLRQVNQPQHF
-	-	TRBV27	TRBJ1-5	TGTGCCAGCAGTCCAGGACTGAACAATCAGCCCCAGCATTTT	CASSPGLNNQPQHF
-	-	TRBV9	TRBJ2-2	TGTGCCAGCAGCTCGCGACAGGCGAACACCGGGGAGCTGTTTTTT	CASSSRQANTGELFF
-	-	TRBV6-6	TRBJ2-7	TGTGCCAGCAGTTCCCAGGGCCCCGGGGAGCAGTACTTC	CASSSQGPGEQYF
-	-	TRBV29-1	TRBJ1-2	TGCAGCGTTGCCAACGCCAGGGTATATGGCTACACCTTC	CSVANARVYGYTF
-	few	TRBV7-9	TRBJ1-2	TGTGCCAGCACCGAATTGGGCAGGGGCTACACCTTC	CASTELGRGYTF
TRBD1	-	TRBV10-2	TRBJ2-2	TGCGCCAGCAATACAAACCCGGACAGGGGGACACTCACCGGGGAGCTGTTTTTT	CASNTNPDRGTLTGELFF